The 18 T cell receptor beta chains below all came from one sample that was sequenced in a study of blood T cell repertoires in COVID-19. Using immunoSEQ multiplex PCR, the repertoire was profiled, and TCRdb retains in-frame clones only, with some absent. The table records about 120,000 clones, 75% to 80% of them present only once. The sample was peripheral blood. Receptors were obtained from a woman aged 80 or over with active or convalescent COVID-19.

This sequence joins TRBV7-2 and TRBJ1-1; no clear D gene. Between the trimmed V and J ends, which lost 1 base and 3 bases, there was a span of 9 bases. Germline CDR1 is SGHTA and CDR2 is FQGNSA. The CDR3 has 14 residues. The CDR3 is CASSLDFGDTEAFF. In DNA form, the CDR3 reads TGTGCCAGCAGCTTAGATTTCGGGGACACTGAAGCTTTCTTT. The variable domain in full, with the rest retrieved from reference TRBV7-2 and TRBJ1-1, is GAGVSQSPSNKVTEKGKDVELRCDPISGHTALYWYRQSLGQGLEFLIYFQGNSAPDKSGLPSDRFSAERTGGSVSTLTIQRTQQEDSAVYLCASSLDFGDTEAFFGQGTRLTVV.

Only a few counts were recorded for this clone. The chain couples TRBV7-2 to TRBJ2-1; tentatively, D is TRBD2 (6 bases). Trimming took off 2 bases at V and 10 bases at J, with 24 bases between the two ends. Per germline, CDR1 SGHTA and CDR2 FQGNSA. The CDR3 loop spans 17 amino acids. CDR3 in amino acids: CASSLPPGAGWGREQFF. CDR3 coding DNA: TGTGCCAGCAGCTTACCCCCTGGCGCGGGATGGGGCAGGGAGCAGTTCTTC.

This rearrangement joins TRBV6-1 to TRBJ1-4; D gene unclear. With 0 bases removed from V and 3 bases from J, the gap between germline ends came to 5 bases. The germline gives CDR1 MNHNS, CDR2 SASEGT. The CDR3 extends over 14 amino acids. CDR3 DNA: TGTGCCAGCAGTGAAGCATCGTCTAATGAAAAACTGTTTTTT. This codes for CASSEASSNEKLFF.

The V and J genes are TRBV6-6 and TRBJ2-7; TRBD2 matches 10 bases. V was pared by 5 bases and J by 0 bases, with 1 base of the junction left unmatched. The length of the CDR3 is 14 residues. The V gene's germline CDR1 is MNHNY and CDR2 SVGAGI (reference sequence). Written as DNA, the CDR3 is TGTGCCAGCAGTCCTAGCGGGGGCTCCTACGAGCAGTACTTC. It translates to CASSPSGGSYEQYF.

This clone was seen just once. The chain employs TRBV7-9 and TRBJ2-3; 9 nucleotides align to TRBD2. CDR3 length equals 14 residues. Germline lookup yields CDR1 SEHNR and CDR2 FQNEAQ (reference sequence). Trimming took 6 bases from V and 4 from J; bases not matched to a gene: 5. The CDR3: CASRSSGNPDTQYF. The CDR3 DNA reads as TGTGCCAGCAGGTCTAGCGGGAATCCAGATACGCAGTATTTT.

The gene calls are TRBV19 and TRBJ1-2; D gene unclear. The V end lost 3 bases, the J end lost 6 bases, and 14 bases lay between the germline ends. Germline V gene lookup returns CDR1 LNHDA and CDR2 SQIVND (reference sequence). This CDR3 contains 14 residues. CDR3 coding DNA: TGTGCCAGTAGTATTGTCGGTGAGGTCAATGGCTACACCTTC. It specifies CASSIVGEVNGYTF.

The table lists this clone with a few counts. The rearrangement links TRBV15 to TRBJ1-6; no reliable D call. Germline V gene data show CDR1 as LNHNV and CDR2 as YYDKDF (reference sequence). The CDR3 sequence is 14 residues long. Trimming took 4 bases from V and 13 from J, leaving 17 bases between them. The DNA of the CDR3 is TGTGCCACCAGCACCTCCCCCGCGGTGGTGCCCCTCCACTTT. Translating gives CATSTSPAVVPLHF.

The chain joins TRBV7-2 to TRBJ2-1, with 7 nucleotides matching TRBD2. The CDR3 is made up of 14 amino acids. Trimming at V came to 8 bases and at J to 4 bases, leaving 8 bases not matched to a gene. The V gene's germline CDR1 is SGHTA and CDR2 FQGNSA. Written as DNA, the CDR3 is TGTGCCAGCTCATCCGGGACTATATACAATGAGCAGTTCTTC. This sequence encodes CASSSGTIYNEQFF.

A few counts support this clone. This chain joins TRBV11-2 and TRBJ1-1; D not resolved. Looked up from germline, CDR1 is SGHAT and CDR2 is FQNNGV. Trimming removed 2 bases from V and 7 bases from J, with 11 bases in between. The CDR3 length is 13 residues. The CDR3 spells CASSLSPSYEAFF. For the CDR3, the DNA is TGTGCCAGCAGCTTATCCCCCTCGTATGAAGCTTTCTTT.

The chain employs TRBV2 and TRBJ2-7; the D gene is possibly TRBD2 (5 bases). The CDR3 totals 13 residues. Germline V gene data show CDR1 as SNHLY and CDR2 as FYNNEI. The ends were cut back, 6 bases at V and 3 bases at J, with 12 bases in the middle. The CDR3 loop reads CASRGSGVYEQYF. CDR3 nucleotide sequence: TGTGCCAGCAGAGGATCCGGGGTCTACGAGCAGTACTTC.

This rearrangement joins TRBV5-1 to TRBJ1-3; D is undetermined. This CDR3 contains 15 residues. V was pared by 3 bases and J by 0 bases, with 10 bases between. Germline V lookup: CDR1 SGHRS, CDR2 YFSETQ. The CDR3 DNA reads TGCGCCAGCAGCTCGGCGGGCAGCTCTGGAAACACCATATATTTT. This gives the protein CASSSAGSSGNTIYF. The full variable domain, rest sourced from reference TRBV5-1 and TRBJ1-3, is KAGVTQTPRYLIKTRGQQVTLSCSPISGHRSVSWYQQTPGQGLQFLFEYFSETQRNKGNFPGRFSGRQFSNSRSEMNVSTLELGDSALYLCASSSAGSSGNTIYFGEGSWLTVV.

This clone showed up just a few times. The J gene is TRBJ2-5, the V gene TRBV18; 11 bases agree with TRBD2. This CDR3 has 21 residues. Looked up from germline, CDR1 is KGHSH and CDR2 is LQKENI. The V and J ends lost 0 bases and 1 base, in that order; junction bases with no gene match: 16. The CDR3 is CASSPPGLAAASLYSQETQYF. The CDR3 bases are TGTGCCAGCTCACCACCGGGACTAGCGGCAGCCTCCCTGTACTCCCAAGAGACCCAGTACTTC.

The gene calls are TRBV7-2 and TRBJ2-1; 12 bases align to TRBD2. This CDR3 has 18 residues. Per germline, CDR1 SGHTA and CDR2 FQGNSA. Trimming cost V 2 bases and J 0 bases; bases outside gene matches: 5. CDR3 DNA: TGTGCCAGCAGCTTAAGGACTAGCGGGGCCTACTCCTACAATGAGCAGTTCTTC. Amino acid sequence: CASSLRTSGAYSYNEQFF.

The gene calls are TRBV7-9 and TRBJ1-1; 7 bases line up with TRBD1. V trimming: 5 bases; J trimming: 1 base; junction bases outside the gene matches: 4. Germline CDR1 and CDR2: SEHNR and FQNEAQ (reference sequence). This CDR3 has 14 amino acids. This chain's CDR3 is CASSRTGGNTEAFF. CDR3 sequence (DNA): TGTGCCAGCAGCCGGACAGGCGGGAACACTGAAGCTTTCTTT.

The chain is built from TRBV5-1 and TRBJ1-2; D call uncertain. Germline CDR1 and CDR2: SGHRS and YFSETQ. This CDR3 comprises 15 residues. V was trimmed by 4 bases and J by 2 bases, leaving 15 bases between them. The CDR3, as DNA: TGCGCCAGCAGCCCGGTCCTAACCGGGAACTATGGCTACACCTTC. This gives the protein CASSPVLTGNYGYTF.

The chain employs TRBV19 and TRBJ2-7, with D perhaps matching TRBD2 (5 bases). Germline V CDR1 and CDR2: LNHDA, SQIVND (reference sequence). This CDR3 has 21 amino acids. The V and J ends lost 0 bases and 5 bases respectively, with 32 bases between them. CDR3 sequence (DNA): TGTGCCAGTAGTATAGAGTTTCTAGGCGGGCGGACCTCCGAGCGCGAGGACGAGCAGTACTTC. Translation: CASSIEFLGGRTSEREDEQYF.

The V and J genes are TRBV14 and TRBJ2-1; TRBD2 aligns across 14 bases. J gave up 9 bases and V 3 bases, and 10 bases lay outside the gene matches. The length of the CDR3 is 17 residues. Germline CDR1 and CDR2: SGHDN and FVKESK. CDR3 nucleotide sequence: TGTGCCAGCAGCCACGCGACTAGCGGGAGGGCCTTAGGTGAGCAGTTCTTC. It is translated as CASSHATSGRALGEQFF.

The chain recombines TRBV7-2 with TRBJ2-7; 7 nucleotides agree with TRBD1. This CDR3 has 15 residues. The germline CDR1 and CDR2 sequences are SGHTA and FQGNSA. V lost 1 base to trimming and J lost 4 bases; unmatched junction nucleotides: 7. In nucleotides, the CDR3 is TGTGCCAGCAGCTTAGGATTACCGGGACAGTACGAGCAGTACTTC. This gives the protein CASSLGLPGQYEQYF.